This T cell receptor beta chain was recovered during a study of OX40 agonist ivuxolimab in advanced cancers. The repertoire was sequenced with immunoSEQ multiplex PCR; TCRdb's copy has only in-frame clones and lacks some. The sample lists 15,000 to 20,000 clones; 84% were seen once. Autoimmune disease history or systemic immunosuppression meant exclusion. The germline V gene has CDR1 DFQATT and CDR2 SNEGSKA (reference sequence). Trimming left V 6 bases short and J 4 bases short, with 10 bases between. The CDR3 runs 11 residues. Specimen: CD4+ or CD8+ T cells sorted from blood, collected in a trial of the OX40 agonist ivuxolimab. This clonotype originated in an adult with an advanced solid tumor such as melanoma, head and neck, liver or kidney cancer. The chain employs TRBV20-1 and TRBJ2-7; D not resolved. The CDR3 region is CSATEGYEQYF. CDR3 DNA: TGCAGTGCCACAGAAGGGTACGAGCAGTACTTC.